One and the same sample provided the 2 T cell receptor beta chains below, sequenced in a study of early T cells in non-severe SARS-CoV-2 infection. Each CDR3 protein is one row after TCRdb ran MiXCR on the 5' RACE reads. The sample lists about 35,000 distinct CDR3 sequences; 5.5% to 7% were seen once. The source was whole blood, collected at baseline. Receptors originate from an adult who was a healthcare worker with PCR-confirmed SARS-CoV-2 infection or an uninfected control (not recorded which).

The J gene is TRBJ1-2, the V gene TRBV28; a possible D gene is TRBD1 (6 bases). Trimming took off 4 bases at V and 7 bases at J, with 16 bases between the two ends. CDR1 is MDHEN, CDR2 SYDVKM, per germline. This CDR3 is built from 14 residues. The chain's CDR3 is CASSSFTGNFGYTF. The CDR3 DNA is TGTGCCAGCAGTTCCTTTACAGGGAATTTTGGCTACACCTTC.

This chain uses TRBV2 with TRBJ1-2; perhaps TRBD1 as D (6 bases). The V and J ends lost 4 bases and 4 bases respectively, with 10 bases between them. Germline V gives CDR1 SNHLY, CDR2 FYNNEI. The CDR3 runs to 13 residues. The CDR3 protein is CASSGRTAYGYTF. The DNA of the CDR3 is TGTGCCAGCAGTGGGAGGACAGCCTATGGCTACACCTTC.